Below, 2 T cell receptor beta chains from the same sample are listed, as sequenced in a study of blood T cell repertoires in COVID-19. TCRdb's table, derived via immunoSEQ multiplex PCR, lists solely in-frame clones and lacks some. The repertoire holds fewer than 250,000 clones, around 90% seen once, with 6.5% in the top ten. The sequenced sample was peripheral blood. The receptor source for this set is a man in his 60s who had recovered from COVID-19.

V is TRBV7-2 and J is TRBJ2-1; TRBD1 matches 7 bases. The ends lost 5 bases at V and 6 bases at J; junction bases unmatched: 4. Looked up from germline, CDR1 is SGHTA and CDR2 is FQGNSA. The CDR3 sequence is 13 residues long. CDR3 in amino acids: CASSQGVSNEQFF. CDR3 nucleotide sequence: TGTGCCAGCAGCCAGGGGGTTTCCAATGAGCAGTTCTTC.

This chain links TRBV5-4 with TRBJ2-7, with 8 bases that match TRBD2. V gave up 5 bases and J gave up 4 bases; unmatched junction bases: 5. The CDR3 is 13 residues long. Germline V gives CDR1 SGHNT, CDR2 YYREEE (reference sequence). CDR3 DNA sequence: TGTGCCAGCAGGGTGAGCGGGAGTTACGAGCAGTACTTC. Amino acid sequence: CASRVSGSYEQYF.